These 16 T cell receptor beta chains originate from one sample sequenced in a study of T cells after yellow fever vaccination. TCRdb re-called the 5' RACE reads through MiXCR, storing one row per CDR3 protein. The profile covers hundreds of thousands of distinct CDR3 sequences, with roughly 12% appearing a single time and 14% to 15% taken by the ten largest. The specimen comprised PBMCs, sampled on the day of the yellow fever booster vaccination. These receptors were collected from a man in his thirties or forties who received the YFV17D yellow fever vaccine.

This CDR3 is CASSSGTAGTGELFF. Written as DNA, the CDR3 is TGTGCCAGCAGCTCCGGGACAGCGGGGACCGGGGAGCTGTTTTTT. V and J are TRBV12-3 or TRBV12-4 and TRBJ2-2, with D perhaps TRBD1 or TRBD2 (7 bases each). This CDR3 spans 15 amino acids. Trimming removed 6 bases at V and 5 bases at J, with 16 bases between.

This clonotype was counted only a few times. The chain couples TRBV12-5 to TRBJ2-2, with unresolved D. Trimming removed 5 bases from V and 5 bases from J, with 6 bases in between. The CDR3 has 12 amino acids. Per germline, CDR1 LGHNT and CDR2 FRNRAP. The CDR3 nucleotides are TGTGCTAGTGGTCCCTATACCGGGGAGCTGTTTTTT. Translated: CASGPYTGELFF.

A few counts support this clonotype. The chain carries TRBV16 and TRBJ2-7; 9 bases line up with TRBD1. CDR3 size: 14 residues. In germline, CDR1 is KGHSY, CDR2 FQNENV. Germline trimming cut 6 bases from V and 4 bases from J; bases unmatched to any gene: 7. The CDR3 loop is CASSRDRVMYEQYF. In DNA, the CDR3 is TGTGCCAGCAGTCGGGACAGGGTGATGTACGAGCAGTACTTC.

The chain couples TRBV7-6 to TRBJ2-3; 10 nucleotides agree with TRBD2. The V segment lost 1 base and the J segment 2 bases; nucleotides outside the gene matches: 6. Germline V gene data show CDR1 as SGHVS and CDR2 as FNYEAQ. The CDR3 spans 17 residues. CDR3 sequence (DNA): TGTGCCAGCAGCTTAGAAAGGACTAGCGGAACCACAGATACGCAGTATTTT. It translates to CASSLERTSGTTDTQYF.

This chain links TRBV7-2 with TRBJ2-7; 9 positions agree with TRBD2. J gave up 1 base and V 6 bases, and 13 bases lay outside the gene matches. CDR1 is SGHTA, CDR2 FQGNSA, per germline. The CDR3 loop spans 17 amino acids. The CDR3 sequence: CASRARGGTSPSYEQYF. The CDR3, as DNA: TGTGCCAGCAGGGCTCGGGGAGGGACTAGCCCATCCTACGAGCAGTACTTC. Looking up the rest from reference TRBV7-2 and TRBJ2-7 gives the full variable domain: GAGVSQSPSNKVTEKGKDVELRCDPISGHTALYWYRQSLGQGLEFLIYFQGNSAPDKSGLPSDRFSAERTGGSVSTLTIQRTQQEDSAVYLCASRARGGTSPSYEQYFGPGTRLTVT.

V is TRBV5-4 and J is TRBJ2-1, with D possibly being TRBD2 (5 bases). The CDR3 consists of 13 residues. V was cut by 3 bases and J by 8 bases, with 12 bases left in between. Germline V lookup: CDR1 SGHNT, CDR2 YYREEE (reference sequence). The DNA of the CDR3 is TGTGCCAGCAGCTGGGAGTTCCGCGATGAGCAGTTCTTC. Its protein is CASSWEFRDEQFF.

This clonotype was counted a few times. The chain couples TRBV2 to TRBJ2-3, with TRBD2 matching 7 bases. The CDR3 is 15 residues long. Trimming removed 2 bases from V and 6 bases from J; junction bases left unmatched: 8. The germline V gene has CDR1 SNHLY and CDR2 FYNNEI. DNA of the CDR3: TGTGCCAGCAGTGAACTGGGACTATCATCGGATACGCAGTATTTT. As protein: CASSELGLSSDTQYF.

The chain carries TRBV7-2 and TRBJ2-1; no firm D call. The CDR3 covers 15 residues. Germline-derived CDR1 and CDR2 are SGHTA and FQGNSA. Trimming removed 5 bases at V and 0 bases at J, with 11 bases between. The CDR3 coding sequence is TGTGCCAGCAGCGCAGGACCGAGCTCCTACAATGAGCAGTTCTTC. Translated: CASSAGPSSYNEQFF.

V usage is TRBV7-9 and J usage is TRBJ2-7; 12 bases map to TRBD2. Germline CDR1 SEHNR, CDR2 FQNEAQ (reference sequence). The CDR3 runs to 17 residues. V was clipped by 5 bases and J by 4 bases; unmatched bases: 12. In DNA, the CDR3 is TGTGCCAGCAGCCTCCGGTCCGGGACTAGCGGGCAATACGAGCAGTACTTC. Protein sequence: CASSLRSGTSGQYEQYF.

This sequence joins TRBV10-3 and TRBJ2-2; the D gene is possibly TRBD2 (6 bases). There are 16 residues in the CDR3. Deletions cut 3 bases from V and 2 bases from J, with 13 bases between. Germline CDR1 reads ENHRY; CDR2 reads SYGVKD. The CDR3 sequence: CAISDGLARNTGELFF. The CDR3 DNA reads TGTGCCATCAGTGACGGGCTAGCGAGAAACACCGGGGAGCTGTTTTTT.

In this sample, this clonotype turned up a few times. V is TRBV19 and J is TRBJ2-5; TRBD1 or TRBD2 may be the D gene (5 bases each). Germline V gene lookup returns CDR1 LNHDA and CDR2 SQIVND (reference sequence). The CDR3 contains 14 residues. V was pared by 3 bases and J by 4 bases, with 12 bases between. The CDR3 coding sequence is TGTGCCAGTAGTATCATGGGGGTCGGAGAGACCCAGTACTTC. Amino acid sequence: CASSIMGVGETQYF.

This clonotype was observed a few times. The chain uses TRBV15 and TRBJ2-7, with D hard to call. The CDR3 loop spans 14 amino acids. Trimming removed 5 bases from V and 4 bases from J, with 15 bases in between. Germline loops: CDR1 LNHNV, CDR2 YYDKDF (reference sequence). As DNA, the CDR3 is TGTGCCACCAGCGCCGGCGCTCCAATGTACGAGCAGTACTTC. It encodes CATSAGAPMYEQYF.

This clonotype has a handful of counts. The genes are TRBV27 and TRBJ2-3; D is unresolved. The CDR3 runs to 13 residues. Germline V CDR1 and CDR2: MNHEY, SMNVEV (reference sequence). The V gene lost 7 bases and the J gene lost 0 bases, with 8 bases spanning the gap. The CDR3 protein is CASTHASTDTQYF. DNA for the CDR3: TGTGCCAGCACCCACGCTAGCACAGATACGCAGTATTTT.

This chain connects TRBV2 to TRBJ2-7; no clear D gene. Germline lookup yields CDR1 SNHLY and CDR2 FYNNEI. CDR3 length equals 10 residues. Trimming removed 8 bases at V and 4 bases at J, with 6 bases between. CDR3 in amino acids: CASVEYEQYF. The CDR3 DNA reads TGTGCCAGCGTGGAGTACGAGCAGTACTTC.

This clonotype was observed a few times. V gene TRBV6-1 combines with J gene TRBJ2-3; D not resolved. The CDR3 has 13 amino acids. The germline CDR1 and CDR2 sequences are MNHNS and SASEGT. V lost 6 bases to trimming and J lost 0 bases, with 7 bases between them. In DNA, the CDR3 is TGTGCCAGCAGACTACACAGCACAGATACGCAGTATTTT. It is translated as CASRLHSTDTQYF.

The chain has TRBV24-1 and TRBJ2-2; D might be TRBD2 (6 bases). The length of the CDR3 is 15 residues. V gave up 3 bases and J gave up 4 bases, with 11 bases separating them. CDR1 is KGHDR and CDR2 is SFDVKD in the germline V gene. CDR3 bases: TGTGCCACCAGTGATGGCGGGGTACCCACCGGGGAGCTGTTTTTT. This gives the protein CATSDGGVPTGELFF.